Listed below are T cell receptor beta chains from one sample, sequenced in a study of T cells in localized non-small cell lung cancer. Method: immunoSEQ multiplex PCR; TCRdb's copy keeps in-frame clones and lacks some. The sample includes thousands of clones, 30% to 40% seen only once; the top ten take roughly 9%. Specimen: lung tumor tissue, collected before any cancer treatment. Source of these receptors: a male donor at least 60 years old with stage I squamous cell lung carcinoma. Both conserved end residues are part of each CDR3. A D gene is named only where the DNA matches it firmly. Rows may omit the clone size; those that give it use once, few, many or a size class.

J	size	V	D	CDR3	DNA
TRBJ1-2	medium-sized	TRBV11-3	TRBD1	CASSLLGQVYGYTF	TGTGCCAGCAGCTTATTAGGACAGGTTTATGGCTACACCTTC
TRBJ1-1	NA	TRBV4-1	TRBD1	CASSQDRGRTEAFF	TGCGCCAGCAGCCAGGACAGGGGTAGGACTGAAGCTTTCTTT
TRBJ2-6	NA	TRBV10-2	NA	CASALTGSGANVLTF	TGCGCCAGCGCACTAACAGGGAGCGGGGCCAACGTCCTGACTTTC
TRBJ1-1	NA	TRBV6-8	NA	CASSPDLMNTEAFF	TGTGCCAGCAGTCCCGACCTCATGAACACTGAAGCTTTCTTT
TRBJ1-1	NA	TRBV5-1	NA	CASSFEVAGTEAFF	TGCGCCAGCAGCTTCGAGGTGGCGGGCACTGAAGCTTTCTTT
TRBJ1-1	NA	TRBV29-1	NA	CSVEGGAGSRTEAFF	TGCAGCGTTGAGGGGGGCGCGGGTTCTCGCACTGAAGCTTTCTTT
TRBJ2-1	NA	TRBV5-1	TRBD2	CASKIKGREGLIGSYNEQFF	TGCGCCAGCAAAATCAAGGGCCGGGAGGGATTGATTGGGTCCTACAATGAGCAGTTCTTC
TRBJ2-2	NA	TRBV19	NA	CASSIRAFSGELFF	TGTGCCAGTAGTATACGAGCCTTCTCCGGGGAGCTGTTTTTT
TRBJ1-1	NA	TRBV30	NA	CAWTRVMNTEAFF	TGTGCCTGGACTCGCGTAATGAACACTGAAGCTTTCTTT
TRBJ1-5	NA	TRBV6-8	TRBD1	CASSGMTGGGQPQHF	TGTGCCAGCAGTGGGATGACAGGGGGAGGCCAGCCCCAGCATTTT
TRBJ1-2	few	TRBV11-3	NA	CASSFLQSGLGGYTF	TGTGCCAGCAGCTTCCTCCAAAGCGGTCTGGGCGGCTACACCTTC
TRBJ2-4	NA	TRBV27	NA	CATSGGGVNIQYF	TGTGCCACCAGTGGAGGGGGCGTAAACATTCAGTACTTC
TRBJ2-5	medium-sized	TRBV6-8	NA	CASSGGVGGSETQYF	TGTGCCAGCAGTGGAGGGGTTGGGGGTTCAGAGACCCAGTACTTC
TRBJ2-1	few	TRBV6-8	TRBD1	CASSTGQDLVNEQFF	TGTGCCAGCAGTACCGGACAGGACCTTGTGAATGAGCAGTTCTTC
TRBJ1-1	NA	TRBV9	NA	CASSSGASTEAFF	TGTGCCAGCAGCTCCGGGGCCAGCACTGAAGCTTTCTTT
TRBJ2-1	NA	TRBV19	NA	CASRRGRYNEQFF	TGTGCCAGTCGTCGGGGCCGGTACAATGAGCAGTTCTTC
TRBJ1-1	NA	TRBV9	NA	CASLTRIGIGGRTEAFF	TGTGCCAGCCTCACCAGGATAGGGATTGGAGGGCGAACTGAAGCTTTCTTT
TRBJ1-1	NA	TRBV10-2	NA	CASSESFYTGVFF	TGCGCCAGCAGTGAGTCCTTTTATACGGGGGTTTTCTTT
TRBJ2-2	medium-sized	TRBV11-3	NA	CASSGPGHDTGELFF	TGTGCCAGCAGCGGGCCGGGACATGACACCGGGGAGCTGTTTTTT
TRBJ1-1	NA	TRBV28	NA	CASSLLNQASEAFF	TGTGCCAGCAGTTTACTTAACCAAGCGTCTGAAGCTTTCTTT